The rows below give T cell receptor beta chains drawn from one sample of a study of siplizumab effects on memory and regulatory T cells. TCRdb keeps only in-frame clones here, not all; method: immunoSEQ multiplex PCR. The sample gives over 95,000 clones, just over 90% of which show up once; around 0.16% is in the top ten. The source material was non-Treg CD4+ T cells sorted from blood. All receptors derive from a human donor in good health. The CDR3 runs from the conserved cysteine through the conserved F or W. The D gene is left open where the match is weak. Expanded clones are given a class, and other clones once, few, many or no size at all.

v_gene,abundance,d_gene,j_gene,CDR3aa,CDR3nt
TRBV19,-,-,TRBJ2-1,CASKAQGEWNEQFF,TGTGCCAGTAAAGCACAGGGTGAATGGAATGAGCAGTTCTTC
TRBV27,-,TRBD1,TRBJ1-5,CASSSRQGNQPQHF,TGTGCCAGCAGTTCCCGACAGGGAAATCAGCCCCAGCATTTT
TRBV5-4,-,-,TRBJ1-6,CASSPKTGPDNSPLHF,TGTGCCAGCAGCCCCAAGACAGGTCCCGATAATTCACCCCTCCACTTT
TRBV7-2,-,-,TRBJ1-1,CASSLAVRGEAFF,TGTGCCAGCAGCTTAGCCGTAAGGGGAGAAGCTTTCTTT
TRBV7-3,-,TRBD1,TRBJ2-1,CASSRGTGENEQFF,TGTGCCAGCAGCAGGGGGACAGGGGAAAATGAGCAGTTCTTC
TRBV7-2,-,TRBD2,TRBJ2-5,CASSLGTSKETQYF,TGTGCCAGCAGCTTAGGGACTAGCAAGGAGACCCAGTACTTC
TRBV19,-,-,TRBJ2-2,CASTRPRPNTGELFF,TGTGCCAGTACCCGACCGAGACCGAACACCGGGGAGCTGTTTTTT
TRBV7-9,-,-,TRBJ1-1,CASSYPHTEAFF,TGTGCCAGCAGCTACCCCCACACTGAAGCTTTCTTT
TRBV2,-,-,TRBJ1-6,CASSGFAGTYNSPLHF,TGTGCCAGCAGTGGGTTTGCCGGGACCTATAATTCACCCCTCCACTTT
TRBV27,once,-,TRBJ1-4,CASSFAANTNEKLFF,TGTGCCAGCAGTTTTGCGGCCAACACTAATGAAAAACTGTTTTTT
TRBV7-3,-,TRBD1,TRBJ2-7,CASSVGGGRYEQYF,TGTGCCAGCAGCGTAGGGGGCGGTCGGTACGAGCAGTACTTC
TRBV6-1,once,-,TRBJ2-1,CASSEVGSSAFDNEQFF,TGTGCCAGCAGTGAAGTAGGCAGTTCAGCGTTTGACAATGAGCAGTTCTTC
TRBV19,once,-,TRBJ2-7,CASSRAGSGYYEQYF,TGTGCCAGTAGTCGGGCGGGTTCGGGTTACTACGAGCAGTACTTC
TRBV6-5,-,-,TRBJ1-5,CASSYSFTNQPQHF,TGTGCCAGCAGTTATAGTTTTACCAATCAGCCCCAGCATTTT
TRBV6-5,-,TRBD2,TRBJ2-1,CASSLGLPAYNEQFF,TGTGCCAGCAGCTTGGGACTACCAGCCTACAATGAGCAGTTCTTC
TRBV28,-,-,TRBJ2-3,CASSPNLGGSIGGYF,TGTGCCAGCAGCCCAAATTTAGGGGGCTCGATCGGGGGGTATTTT
TRBV11-2,-,TRBD2,TRBJ2-2,CASSQLAGTYGELFF,TGTGCCAGCAGCCAACTAGCGGGGACGTACGGGGAGCTGTTTTTT
TRBV30,-,-,TRBJ1-4,CAWSWGGGREKLFF,TGTGCCTGGAGTTGGGGGGGCGGCCGTGAAAAACTGTTTTTT